This is a list of T cell receptor beta chains from one sample in a study of cytomegalovirus exposure and HLA in healthy donors. TCRdb keeps only in-frame clones here, not all; method: immunoSEQ multiplex PCR. The sample includes fewer than 200,000 clones, approximately 77% seen only once; the top ten take around 1.5%. What was sequenced was PBMCs. The receptors originated from a male donor in good health and CMV-seronegative. CDR3s include the opening cysteine and the closing phenylalanine or tryptophan. A D gene is named only where the DNA matches it firmly. Some rows have no size entry. The others give once, few or many, or a class for an expanded clone.

J gene,CDR3 length,V gene,clone size,D gene,CDR3 protein,CDR3 DNA
TRBJ2-7,15,TRBV6-1,-,-,CASRPRVAATYEQYF,TGTGCCAGCAGGCCCAGGGTTGCGGCGACCTACGAGCAGTACTTC
TRBJ2-1,16,TRBV7-2,-,-,CASSLEGRDSYNEQFF,TGTGCCAGCAGCTTAGAAGGGCGGGACTCCTACAATGAGCAGTTCTTC
TRBJ2-3,15,TRBV4-2,-,-,CASSQDGLPGGTQYF,TGTGCCAGCAGCCAAGACGGACTACCAGGAGGTACGCAGTATTTT
TRBJ1-1,14,TRBV6-1,-,TRBD1,CASIRDRVITEAFF,TGTGCCAGCATTCGGGACAGGGTTATCACTGAAGCTTTCTTT
TRBJ1-1,14,TRBV5-6,-,-,CASSAQGRNTEAFF,TGTGCCAGCAGCGCCCAGGGAAGAAACACTGAAGCTTTCTTT
TRBJ1-2,13,TRBV2,-,-,CASIDSRVVGYTF,TGTGCCAGCATCGACAGCCGGGTGGTCGGCTACACCTTC
TRBJ2-1,16,TRBV7-9,-,TRBD1,CASSLAWTGRGDEQFF,TGTGCCAGCAGCTTAGCTTGGACAGGCCGAGGGGATGAGCAGTTCTTC
TRBJ2-3,15,TRBV7-2,few,TRBD2,CASSLGPSGGDTQYF,TGTGCCAGCAGCTTAGGGCCCAGCGGGGGGGATACGCAGTATTTT
TRBJ2-2,18,TRBV28,-,-,CASSTNPRDTQNTGELFF,TGTGCCAGCAGTACCAATCCCCGGGACACCCAGAACACCGGGGAGCTGTTTTTT
TRBJ1-2,17,TRBV19,-,-,CASSNRKTGRGLDGYTF,TGTGCCAGTAGTAACCGAAAAACAGGGAGAGGGTTGGATGGCTACACCTTC
TRBJ2-1,15,TRBV9,-,TRBD2,CASGEGTSGGYEQFF,TGTGCCAGTGGGGAGGGGACTAGCGGGGGGTATGAGCAGTTCTTC
TRBJ2-7,15,TRBV27,-,TRBD1,CASSSGQGASYEQYF,TGTGCCAGCAGTTCGGGACAGGGGGCGTCCTACGAGCAGTACTTC
TRBJ1-2,14,TRBV9,-,-,CASSGDIPNYGYTF,TGTGCCAGCAGCGGAGACATTCCCAACTATGGCTACACCTTC
TRBJ2-5,13,TRBV10-1,-,-,CASSRPGQETQYF,TGCGCCAGCAGTAGACCCGGGCAAGAGACCCAGTACTTC
TRBJ2-1,14,TRBV4-1,-,TRBD2,CASSPLAGPNEQFF,TGCGCCAGCAGCCCACTAGCGGGACCTAATGAGCAGTTCTTC
TRBJ2-5,13,TRBV30,-,-,CAWSRDTQETQYF,TGTGCCTGGAGTCGGGACACTCAAGAGACCCAGTACTTC
TRBJ1-2,17,TRBV12-5,-,-,CASGLVPPVGGDYGYTF,TGTGCTAGTGGTTTGGTGCCCCCTGTGGGAGGCGACTATGGCTACACCTTC
TRBJ2-1,15,TRBV7-9,-,TRBD2,CASSPGLAGNNEQFF,TGTGCCAGCAGCCCAGGACTAGCGGGAAACAATGAGCAGTTCTTC
TRBJ2-1,17,TRBV10-2,-,TRBD2,CASSADEAGGPSNEQFF,TGCGCCAGCAGTGCGGACGAAGCGGGGGGGCCTAGCAATGAGCAGTTCTTC
TRBJ1-2,13,TRBV29-1,-,TRBD1,CSVEETGAKGYTF,TGCAGCGTTGAGGAGACAGGGGCGAAAGGCTACACCTTC
TRBJ2-3,14,TRBV5-6,-,-,CASSLPHPTDTQYF,TGTGCCAGCAGTCTACCTCACCCCACAGATACGCAGTATTTT
TRBJ1-6,14,TRBV27,-,TRBD1,CASSPGQGGTPLHF,TGTGCCAGCAGTCCTGGACAGGGAGGAACACCCCTCCACTTT
TRBJ2-2,15,TRBV5-6,once,TRBD1,CASSFGQGATGELFF,TGTGCCAGCAGCTTTGGACAGGGGGCGACCGGGGAGCTGTTTTTT